One sample yielded the 25 T cell receptor beta chains listed below, sequenced in a study of blood T cell repertoires in COVID-19. Generated by immunoSEQ multiplex PCR, the TCRdb table keeps only in-frame clones and is missing some. The repertoire has roughly 190,000 clones, roughly 84% of them found once; the top ten carry about 3.3%. The sample was PBMCs or T cells enriched from blood (not recorded which). Every receptor here comes from a woman between 25 and 40 years old who had been exposed to COVID-19.

This clone was seen only a few times. The chain employs TRBV5-1 and TRBJ1-1; 7 nucleotides line up with TRBD1. The V segment lost 4 bases and the J segment 5 bases; nucleotides outside the gene matches: 8. This CDR3 has 14 residues. The germline V gene encodes CDR1 SGHRS and CDR2 YFSETQ. In nucleotides, the CDR3 is TGCGCCAGCAGCGGAGGGGGCGCCGGGACTGAAGCTTTCTTT. This translates into CASSGGGAGTEAFF.

This chain uses TRBV5-8 with TRBJ1-5; D remains unclear. Trimming took 4 bases from V and 0 from J, leaving 17 bases between them. The CDR3 is 17 residues long. Germline lookup yields CDR1 SGHTS and CDR2 YDEGEE. The CDR3 DNA reads TGTGCCAGCAGCACGGGGAGGGTCCCGGGTAGCAATCAGCCCCAGCATTTT. Translated: CASSTGRVPGSNQPQHF.

The chain combines TRBV20-1 with TRBJ2-3; 10 nucleotides agree with TRBD2. V dropped 3 bases and J dropped 2; count of bases not matched to a gene: 5. The germline CDR1 and CDR2 sequences are DFQATT and SNEGSKA (reference sequence). CDR3 size: 15 residues. The CDR3 loop is CSASSLAGDTDTQYF. The CDR3 DNA is TGCAGTGCTAGTTCGCTAGCGGGAGACACAGATACGCAGTATTTT.

The chain joins TRBV7-6 to TRBJ2-2; 8 bases fit TRBD2. The CDR3 is 17 amino acids. V lost 4 bases and J lost 0; bases outside the gene matches: 7. CDR1 and CDR2 (germline): SGHVS, FNYEAQ. The CDR3 here is CASSSVAGHANTGELFF. CDR3 DNA sequence: TGTGCCAGCAGCTCCGTAGCGGGGCACGCGAACACCGGGGAGCTGTTTTTT.

Here the CDR3 DNA reads TGTGCCAGCAGCTTGGCGGACAGGGAAGGGGAGACCCAGTACTTC. It yields the protein CASSLADREGETQYF. The chain couples TRBV5-4 to TRBJ2-5; 8 bases align to TRBD1. Germline V gene data show CDR1 as SGHNT and CDR2 as YYREEE (reference sequence). Trimming removed 0 bases from V and 5 bases from J; junction bases left unmatched: 6. There are 15 residues in the CDR3.

This chain uses TRBV3-1 (or the pseudogene TRBV3-2) with TRBJ2-3; 8 nucleotides line up with TRBD2. Germline V gene lookup returns CDR1 LGHDT and CDR2 YNNKEL (reference sequence). This CDR3 has 16 residues. V lost 0 bases and J lost 1; bases outside the gene matches: 3. The CDR3 DNA reads as TGTGCCAGCAGCCAAGATCGGCGGGGGGGCACAGATACGCAGTATTTT. It is translated as CASSQDRRGGTDTQYF.

This chain uses TRBV28 with TRBJ2-5; TRBD1 might be the D (6 bases). The CDR3 extends over 16 amino acids. Per germline, CDR1 MDHEN and CDR2 SYDVKM. V was cut by 6 bases and J by 0 bases, with 17 bases left in between. CDR3 bases: TGTGCCAGCAGGATTAAAGGGGGATGGTACCAAGAGACCCAGTACTTC. This encodes CASRIKGGWYQETQYF.

The chain employs TRBV5-8 and TRBJ1-5; 9 nucleotides agree with TRBD1. Losses at the gene ends were 2 bases for V and 3 bases for J; bases not matched to a gene: 3. Germline assignment: CDR1 SGHTS and CDR2 YDEGEE. CDR3 length: 15 amino acids. CDR3 amino acids: CASSFYRGPNQPQHF. The DNA for the CDR3 is TGTGCCAGCAGCTTCTACAGGGGGCCCAATCAGCCCCAGCATTTT.

This clone is a singleton in its sample. V and J are TRBV5-6 and TRBJ1-3, with a possible D match to TRBD1 (5 bases). The V end lost 0 bases, the J end lost 4 bases, and 8 bases lay between the germline ends. CDR3 length equals 14 residues. Germline loops: CDR1 SGHDT, CDR2 YYEEEE. The CDR3 DNA reads as TGTGCCAGCAGCTTGGAGGCAGGGGGAAACACCATATATTTT. It is translated as CASSLEAGGNTIYF. Looking up the rest from reference TRBV5-6 and TRBJ1-3 gives the full variable domain: DAGVTQSPTHLIKTRGQQVTLRCSPKSGHDTVSWYQQALGQGPQFIFQYYEEEERQRGNFPDRFSGHQFPNYSSELNVNALLLGDSALYLCASSLEAGGNTIYFGEGSWLTVV.

This chain links TRBV6-5 with TRBJ1-1, with 8 nucleotides matching TRBD1. The V segment lost 5 bases and the J segment 9 bases; nucleotides outside the gene matches: 8. CDR1 MNHEY and CDR2 SVGAGI come from the germline V gene. The CDR3 length is 13 residues. CDR3 DNA: TGTGCCAGCAGTCGCACAGGGGGTCTTAAAGCTTTCTTT. Amino acid sequence: CASSRTGGLKAFF.

This chain uses TRBV9 with TRBJ2-4; 7 nucleotides match TRBD1. Germline loops: CDR1 SGDLS, CDR2 YYNGEE. The CDR3 covers 14 residues. V gave up 4 bases and J gave up 7 bases; unmatched junction bases: 8. The CDR3 reads CASSPRPRGNIQYF. In DNA, the CDR3 is TGTGCCAGCAGCCCGAGGCCCAGGGGGAACATTCAGTACTTC.

The chain carries TRBV29-1 and TRBJ2-5; TRBD2 matches 8 bases. This CDR3 contains 15 residues. Germline loops: CDR1 SQVTM, CDR2 ANQGSEA. Trimming at V came to 5 bases and at J to 7 bases, leaving 15 bases not matched to a gene. The CDR3 coding sequence is TGCAGCGTTTGGGAAACAGGGCTGGCGGGAGGGACCCAGTACTTC. Translated, it gives CSVWETGLAGGTQYF.

V usage is TRBV7-8 and J usage is TRBJ2-7; D is unclear. The CDR3 covers 14 residues. V gave up 1 base and J gave up 2 bases, with 9 bases separating them. Germline loops: CDR1 SGHVS, CDR2 FQNEAQ. CDR3 nucleotides: TGTGCCAGCAGCTTAGGTGGCAGTACCTACGAGCAGTACTTC. Translation gives CASSLGGSTYEQYF.

The chain uses TRBV9 and TRBJ2-3; D perhaps matches TRBD1 (6 bases). V lost 4 bases, J lost 4 bases, and 19 bases lay in between. Germline CDR1 and CDR2: SGDLS and YYNGEE. CDR3 length equals 16 residues. Here the CDR3 reads CASSPGGRGFADTQYF. The DNA of the CDR3 is TGTGCCAGCAGCCCAGGAGGAAGGGGGTTCGCAGATACGCAGTATTTT.

This clone has more than one count but fewer than ten. This chain joins TRBV5-1 and TRBJ2-7, with 12 bases fitting TRBD1. The germline CDR1 and CDR2 sequences are SGHRS and YFSETQ. J lost 4 bases, V lost 3 bases, and 5 bases had no gene match. This CDR3 is 15 amino acids long. For the CDR3, the DNA is TGCGCCAGCAGCTCGGGACAGGGGGCAGGGTACGAGCAGTACTTC. Translation: CASSSGQGAGYEQYF.

This chain joins TRBV19 and TRBJ1-6, with D perhaps TRBD1 (6 bases). There are 15 residues in the CDR3. CDR1 LNHDA and CDR2 SQIVND come from the germline V gene (reference sequence). Deletions cut 4 bases from V and 5 bases from J, with 12 bases between. The CDR3 nucleotides read TGTGCCAGTAGTACGGCGGGGGGCGATAATTCACCCCTCCACTTT. Residues: CASSTAGGDNSPLHF.

V and J are TRBV30 and TRBJ1-6; D is ambiguous. The CDR3 totals 13 residues. With 7 bases removed from V and 9 bases from J, the gap between germline ends came to 16 bases. Germline CDR1 GTSNPN, CDR2 SVGIG (reference sequence). The CDR3 loop reads CAFRDNPGSPLHF. CDR3 DNA: TGTGCCTTTCGGGATAACCCGGGTTCACCCCTCCACTTT.

The chain combines TRBV2 with TRBJ2-1; 9 bases align to TRBD1. Germline V gene data show CDR1 as SNHLY and CDR2 as FYNNEI. The CDR3 covers 14 residues. Unmatched junction bases numbered 8, after V lost 7 bases and J lost 7 bases. CDR3 protein: CASKRTGEENEQFF. The DNA for the CDR3 is TGTGCCAGCAAGAGGACAGGGGAAGAGAATGAGCAGTTCTTC.

The chain recombines TRBV7-9 with TRBJ1-2, with TRBD1 matching 7 bases. The CDR3 extends over 14 amino acids. V lost 4 bases, J lost 4 bases, and 6 bases stayed unmatched. Germline assignment: CDR1 SEHNR and CDR2 FQNEAQ (reference sequence). CDR3 residues: CASSSTGDTYGYTF. The CDR3 DNA reads as TGTGCCAGCAGCTCTACAGGGGACACCTATGGCTACACCTTC.

This sequence joins TRBV6-1 and TRBJ2-5, with 10 bases that match TRBD1. CDR1 and CDR2 from the germline V gene are MNHNS and SASEGT. Losses at the gene ends were 2 bases for V and 2 bases for J; bases not matched to a gene: 2. This CDR3 is built from 15 residues. The chain's CDR3 is CASSEMGQGQETQYF. CDR3 DNA: TGTGCCAGCAGTGAAATGGGACAGGGGCAAGAGACCCAGTACTTC.

This clone was observed once. V usage is TRBV14 and J usage is TRBJ1-2; no firm D call. This CDR3 has 13 residues. CDR1 and CDR2 (germline): SGHDN, FVKESK. V gave up 5 bases and J gave up 8 bases, with 15 bases separating them. The DNA for the CDR3 is TGTGCCAGCAGCTCTCGGGTTCTCTTGGGCTACACCTTC. It translates to CASSSRVLLGYTF.

This clone was seen a handful of times. The chain couples TRBV11-2 to TRBJ1-6, with 7 bases fitting TRBD1. From germline, CDR1 is SGHAT and CDR2 FQNNGV. V lost 3 bases, J lost 10 bases, and 6 bases stayed unmatched. The length of the CDR3 is 14 residues. CDR3 region: CASSLGRGLSPLHF. Written as DNA, the CDR3 is TGTGCCAGCAGCTTGGGTAGGGGGCTCTCACCCCTCCACTTT.

The chain employs TRBV6-5 and TRBJ1-6, with D maybe TRBD1 (5 bases). With 2 bases removed from V and 10 bases from J, the gap between germline ends came to 15 bases. The V gene's germline CDR1 is MNHEY and CDR2 SVGAGI. The CDR3 contains 15 residues. The CDR3 coding sequence is TGTGCCAGCAGTTACCTCTCGTCGACAGTCTCACCCCTCCACTTT. Amino acid sequence: CASSYLSSTVSPLHF.

The chain has TRBV30 and TRBJ2-2, with 9 positions matching TRBD2. The CDR3 is 14 residues long. CDR1 GTSNPN and CDR2 SVGIG come from the germline V gene (reference sequence). J was trimmed by 3 bases and V by 2 bases; bases with no gene match: 1. Here the CDR3 DNA reads TGTGCCTGGAGTAGACTAGCGGACACCGGGGAGCTGTTTTTT. Its protein product is CAWSRLADTGELFF.

CDR3 residues: CATSRGVGRGNTIYF. Written as DNA, the CDR3 is TGTGCCACCAGCAGAGGGGTCGGCAGGGGAAACACCATATATTTT. V is TRBV15 and J is TRBJ1-3, with D unclear. Germline V gene lookup returns CDR1 LNHNV and CDR2 YYDKDF (reference sequence). V was pared by 1 base and J by 4 bases, with 11 bases between. The CDR3 covers 15 residues.